This note documents a single TCR beta chain sequence. The same CDR3 is also encoded by other DNA sequences in this sample. This CDR3 comprises 14 residues. CDR1 is LNHNV and CDR2 is YYDKDF in the germline V gene (reference sequence). With V trimmed by 1 base and J by 7 bases, 2 bases remained unmatched. The entry originates in a study of blood T cell repertoires in COVID-19. In the study overall: Both acute and convalescent COVID-19 samples were obtained from the United States, Italy and Spain. From T cells, B-cell-depleted T cells, or PBMCs came the material, which was cDNA or gDNA.

Authors' processing steps: Reference gene primer amplification gave estimated nucleated cell counts. Libraries were prepared by immunoSEQ multiplex PCR; TCRdb keeps only in-frame clonotypes and omits some of them. V and J calls plus clone size are reproduced from that table; the DNA served to infer D and trimming. The table lists under 350,000 clones, 70% to 90% of them singletons. The genes are TRBV15 and TRBJ1-4, with 8 bases aligning to TRBD1. This TCR was recovered from a human donor in a cohort sampled during active COVID-19. The sequenced sample consisted of peripheral blood. The CDR3 protein is CATSRAGGGEKLFF. The CDR3 coding sequence is TGTGCCACCAGCAGAGCAGGGGGCGGTGAAAAACTGTTTTTT.